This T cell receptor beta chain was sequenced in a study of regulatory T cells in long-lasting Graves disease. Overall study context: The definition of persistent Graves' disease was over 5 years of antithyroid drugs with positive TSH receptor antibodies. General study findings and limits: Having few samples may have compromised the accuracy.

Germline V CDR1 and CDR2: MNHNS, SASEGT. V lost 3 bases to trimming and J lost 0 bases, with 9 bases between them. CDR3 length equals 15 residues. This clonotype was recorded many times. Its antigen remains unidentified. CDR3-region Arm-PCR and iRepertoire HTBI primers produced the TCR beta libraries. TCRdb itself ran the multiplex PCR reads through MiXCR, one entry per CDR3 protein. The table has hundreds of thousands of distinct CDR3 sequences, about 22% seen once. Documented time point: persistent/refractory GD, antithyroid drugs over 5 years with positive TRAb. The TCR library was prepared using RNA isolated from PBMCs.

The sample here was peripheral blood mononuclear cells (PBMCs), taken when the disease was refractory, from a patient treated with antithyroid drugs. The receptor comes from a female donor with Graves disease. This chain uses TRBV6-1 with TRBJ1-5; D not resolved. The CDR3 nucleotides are TGTGCCAGCAGTGAGTACAGAAATAGCAATCAGCCCCAGCATTTT. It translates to CASSEYRNSNQPQHF.